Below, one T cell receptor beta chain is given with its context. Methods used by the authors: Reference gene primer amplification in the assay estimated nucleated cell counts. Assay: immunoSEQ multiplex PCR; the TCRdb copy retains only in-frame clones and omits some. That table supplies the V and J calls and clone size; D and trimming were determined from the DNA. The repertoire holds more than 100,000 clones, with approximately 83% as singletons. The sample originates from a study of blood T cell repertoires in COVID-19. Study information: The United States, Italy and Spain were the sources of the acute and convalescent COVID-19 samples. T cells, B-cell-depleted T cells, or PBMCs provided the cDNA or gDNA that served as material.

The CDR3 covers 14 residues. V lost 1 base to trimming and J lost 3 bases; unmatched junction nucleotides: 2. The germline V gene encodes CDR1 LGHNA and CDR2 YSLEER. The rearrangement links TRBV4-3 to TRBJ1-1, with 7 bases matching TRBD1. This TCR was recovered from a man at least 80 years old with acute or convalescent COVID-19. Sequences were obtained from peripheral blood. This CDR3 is CASSQAQGDTEAFF. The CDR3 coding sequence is TGCGCCAGCAGCCAAGCCCAGGGGGACACTGAAGCTTTCTTT.